This T cell receptor (beta chain) was sequenced during a study of early T cells in non-severe SARS-CoV-2 infection. Study background: The chains were unpaired, and the sequenced material was bulk RNA from unsorted whole blood. The study's findings and limits: VDJdb-based annotation leaned toward anti-spike CD8 responses and missed private and CD4 specificities.

This clonotype has ten or more counts. Antigen specificity is unknown. In the library, individual cDNA molecules carried attached unique molecular identifiers. TCRdb recomputed calls from the 5' RACE reads with MiXCR, one row per CDR3 protein. The sample records roughly 32,000 distinct CDR3 sequences, 8% to 9.5% being singletons. Trimming removed 9 bases from V and 6 bases from J, with 17 bases in between. Germline CDR1 and CDR2: KGHDR and SFDVKD. This CDR3 region has 14 residues. V gene TRBV24-1 combines with J gene TRBJ1-5; weak D call: TRBD1 (6 bases). This TCR was sampled from an adult who was a healthcare worker with PCR-confirmed SARS-CoV-2 infection or an uninfected control (not recorded which). Input material: whole blood. The CDR3 loop is CATHDGDIFQPQHF. In nucleotides, the CDR3 is TGTGCCACCCATGACGGGGACATTTTTCAGCCCCAGCATTTT.